The T cell receptor (beta chain) under discussion was sequenced for a study of cytomegalovirus exposure and HLA in healthy donors. Study-wide findings and caveats: Associated with cytomegalovirus, according to the listing, were 170 or so TCR beta chains.

PCR was performed using 60 Vbeta and 13 Jbeta primers. Sequencing was performed with immunoSEQ multiplex PCR; in TCRdb, only in-frame clones are kept and a portion is missing. With more than 100,000 clones in the sample, the ten largest clones hold about 3.2%. With respect to this clone: Its antigen is unidentified.

The CDR3 runs 14 residues. Per the germline V gene, CDR1 is SNHLY and CDR2 is FYNNEI. The TCR originated in a man aged 35 to 55 in good health and CMV-seronegative. The specimen sequenced was PBMCs. V gene TRBV2 combines with J gene TRBJ2-5; 8 bases line up with TRBD1. TRBJ2-7 matches the DNA end more closely, so the J call is doubtful. The CDR3 coding sequence is TGTGCCAGCAAACCGGGACAGGAATACTACGAGCAGTACTTC. It is translated as CASKPGQEYYEQYF.